This passage covers 20 T cell receptor beta chains from one sample sequenced in a study of cytomegalovirus exposure and HLA in healthy donors. 13 Jbeta primers and 60 Vbeta primers were used for the PCR. Some clones are missing from TCRdb's copy, which holds only in-frame ones; the method was immunoSEQ multiplex PCR. The sample includes some 200,000 clones, 77% of them seen just once. The sequencing sample was made of PBMCs. Receptors were obtained from a woman aged 55-70 years in good health and CMV-seropositive.

This clone is a singleton in its sample. Other DNA sequences in the sample encode the same CDR3. The chain carries TRBV11-2 and TRBJ2-3; 9 nucleotides align to TRBD2. The germline CDR1 and CDR2 sequences are SGHAT and FQNNGV. This CDR3 has 16 amino acids. V shed 2 bases and J 5 bases; nucleotides not matched to a gene: 8. The CDR3 sequence: CASSLMSSGVGDTQYF. CDR3 DNA: TGTGCCAGCAGCTTAATGTCTAGCGGGGTGGGAGATACGCAGTATTTT.

J is TRBJ2-7 and V is TRBV21-1; the table's D call TRBD1 went unverified against the DNA. TRBV21-1 is a known pseudogene. The CDR3 consists of 12 residues. CDR3 protein: CASKGVGSEQYF. CDR3 DNA: TGTGCCAGCAAGGGGGTGGGGTCCGAGCAGTACTTC.

The V and J genes are TRBV5-8 and TRBJ2-3; 10 bases agree with TRBD1. The J segment lost 1 base and the V segment lost 4 bases, leaving 3 bases of the junction unmatched. This CDR3 region has 15 residues. The V gene's germline CDR1 is SGHTS and CDR2 YDEGEE. In nucleotides, the CDR3 is TGTGCCAGCAGCCCGGGACAGGGGCGCACAGATACGCAGTATTTT. Its protein is CASSPGQGRTDTQYF.

The V and J genes are TRBV6-5 and TRBJ1-1; no clear D. Trimming removed 5 bases from V and 0 bases from J, with 10 bases in between. The CDR3 loop spans 14 amino acids. The germline CDR1 and CDR2 sequences are MNHEY and SVGAGI. CDR3 bases: TGTGCCAGCAGTAAGAACACAGTGAACACTGAAGCTTTCTTT. Residues: CASSKNTVNTEAFF.

This clone was counted only a few times. The rearrangement uses TRBV6-1 and TRBJ2-5, with a possible D match to TRBD2 (6 bases). The J call may not be correct, given that the DNA end is closer to TRBJ2-7. Germline CDR1 and CDR2: MNHNS and SASEGT. This CDR3 is 13 amino acids long. CDR3 region: CASRGGGDYEQYF. CDR3 in DNA: TGTGCCAGCAGGGGGGGTGGAGACTACGAGCAGTACTTC.

The CDR3 spells CASSLAARGYGANVLTF. CDR3 DNA: TGTGCCAGCAGCTTGGCCGCCAGGGGCTATGGGGCCAACGTCCTGACTTTC. The V call is TRBV5-4, the J call TRBJ2-6; the D gene is possibly TRBD1 (6 bases). CDR1 and CDR2 (germline): SGHNT, YYREEE (reference sequence). There are 17 residues in the CDR3. V was pared by 0 bases and J by 3 bases, with 13 bases between.

The chain is built from TRBV7-3 and TRBJ2-3; D is possibly TRBD2 (5 bases). CDR1 is SGHTA and CDR2 is FQGTGA in the germline V gene. V was shortened by 3 bases and J by 3 bases, with 10 bases between the two germline ends. The length of the CDR3 is 14 residues. The CDR3: CASSFSWRTDTQYF. The CDR3 DNA reads TGTGCCAGCAGCTTTTCTTGGAGGACAGATACGCAGTATTTT.

The CDR3, as DNA: TGTGCCAGCTCACCAAGGCTAGCGGAGAGCCCGTACGAGCAGTACTTC. Translated, it gives CASSPRLAESPYEQYF. This chain links TRBV18 with TRBJ2-7; 7 bases match TRBD2. The V and J ends lost 2 bases and 4 bases, in that order; junction bases with no gene match: 11. The germline V gene has CDR1 KGHSH and CDR2 LQKENI. CDR3 length: 16 residues. Supplemented by reference TRBV18 and TRBJ2-7, the full variable domain reads NAGVMQNPRHLVRRRGQEARLRCSPMKGHSHVYWYRQLPEEGLKFMVYLQKENIIDESGMPKERFSAEFPKEGPSILRIQQVVRGDSAAYFCASSPRLAESPYEQYFGPGTRLTVT.

The chain combines TRBV29-1 with TRBJ2-7, with 11 nucleotides matching TRBD2. CDR1 SQVTM and CDR2 ANQGSEA come from the germline V gene. V dropped 6 bases and J dropped 1; count of bases not matched to a gene: 5. The CDR3 extends over 14 amino acids. This chain's CDR3 is CSVMGLAVSYEQYF. The CDR3 DNA reads TGCAGCGTCATGGGACTAGCGGTATCCTACGAGCAGTACTTC.

Notes on this clone: The junction departs from the called germline gene at one end, perhaps through a read error. J is TRBJ1-2 and V is TRBV5-1; 7 bases align to TRBD1. Germline V CDR1 and CDR2: SGHRS, YFSETQ. The CDR3 covers 15 residues. CDR3 DNA: TGCGCCTGCAGCTGGACCGGAGAGGGGGCGGGAGGCTACACCTTC. It yields the protein CACSWTGEGAGGYTF.

The V gene is TRBV4-2, the J gene TRBJ2-5; TRBD1 is a possible D gene (6 bases). Matching the DNA end better, TRBJ2-7 makes the J call doubtful. Germline-derived CDR1 and CDR2 are LGHNA and YNFKEQ. The CDR3 has 15 amino acids. CDR3 loop: CASSQGQEPSYEQYF. In DNA, the CDR3 is TGTGCCAGCAGCCAAGGACAGGAACCCTCCTACGAGCAGTACTTC.

This rearrangement joins TRBV6-1 to TRBJ1-2; perhaps TRBD1 as D (5 bases). This CDR3 is built from 15 residues. The V gene lost 7 bases and the J gene lost 7 bases, with 22 bases spanning the gap. CDR1 MNHNS and CDR2 SASEGT come from the germline V gene. CDR3 sequence reads: CASNPPGGRGLGYTF. In nucleotides, the CDR3 is TGTGCCAGCAACCCACCGGGGGGACGGGGACTTGGCTACACCTTC.

Only one count was recorded for this clone. The genes are TRBV28 and TRBJ2-7, with 8 nucleotides matching TRBD2. CDR1 and CDR2 from the germline V gene are MDHEN and SYDVKM. Unmatched junction bases numbered 4, after V lost 8 bases and J lost 4 bases. The CDR3 contains 12 residues. The CDR3 DNA is TGTGCCAGCCACAGCGGGGGTTACGAGCAGTACTTC. Translation: CASHSGGYEQYF.

V usage is TRBV11-2 and J usage is TRBJ1-5, with a tentative D call TRBD1 (5 bases). Germline V gene sequence: CDR1 SGHAT, CDR2 FQNNGV. The V end lost 5 bases, the J end lost 5 bases, and 10 bases lay between the germline ends. The CDR3 totals 13 residues. The CDR3 nucleotides read TGTGCCAGCAGCCCAACGGGGGATCAGCCCCAGCATTTT. It is translated as CASSPTGDQPQHF.

In the case of this clone: The sample contains more than one DNA sequence encoding this CDR3. This rearrangement joins TRBV29-1 to TRBJ1-1, with D unclear. The CDR3 is 13 amino acids. CDR1 is SQVTM, CDR2 ANQGSEA, per germline. Trimming removed 4 bases from V and 2 bases from J, with 11 bases in between. The CDR3 DNA follows: TGCAGCGTTGGACGGGGTGGAAACACTGAAGCTTTCTTT. Translated, it gives CSVGRGGNTEAFF.

Comment on this clone: Lacking the conserved final phenylalanine or tryptophan, this CDR3 likely reflects a read error. The CDR3 sequence: CASSYRNSYEQYL. As DNA, the CDR3 is TGTGCCAGCAGCTACAGGAACTCCTACGAGCAGTACCTC. This chain joins TRBV5-6 and TRBJ2-7, with TRBD1 as a possible D gene (5 bases). CDR3 length equals 13 residues. With 3 bases removed from V and 0 bases from J, the gap between germline ends came to 7 bases. Germline assignment: CDR1 SGHDT and CDR2 YYEEEE.

The V call is TRBV5-6, the J call TRBJ2-7; possible D gene TRBD1, 6 bases. This CDR3 comprises 13 residues. The germline V gene has CDR1 SGHDT and CDR2 YYEEEE. V was clipped by 4 bases and J by 9 bases, with 17 bases between them. The DNA of the CDR3 is TGTGCCAGCAGCCTCACTACAGGGACCGGGCAGTACTTC. This gives the protein CASSLTTGTGQYF.

This rearrangement joins TRBV28 to TRBJ1-2; 9 nucleotides line up with TRBD1. The V segment lost 6 bases and the J segment 0 bases; nucleotides outside the gene matches: 5. Germline V gene lookup returns CDR1 MDHEN and CDR2 SYDVKM. This CDR3 has 15 residues. The CDR3 bases are TGTGCCAGCAGAGACACAGGGGGCCCTAACTATGGCTACACCTTC. It specifies CASRDTGGPNYGYTF.

In DNA form, the CDR3 reads TGTGCCAGTGGGCAGTATTATGAGCAGTTCTTC. This translates into CASGQYYEQFF. V is TRBV6-1 and J is TRBJ2-1, with no clear D. The germline V gene has CDR1 MNHNS and CDR2 SASEGT. The V and J ends lost 9 bases and 8 bases respectively, with 11 bases between them. The CDR3 has 11 amino acids.

The chain joins TRBV12-5 to TRBJ2-7; 11 nucleotides align to TRBD2. From germline, CDR1 is LGHNT and CDR2 FRNRAP. The V gene end was trimmed by 3 bases and the J gene end by 2 bases; junction bases not matched to a gene: 6. The CDR3 runs 16 residues. CDR3 sequence (DNA): TGTGCTAGTGGTTTACCACTAGCGGGGGAGACCTACGAGCAGTACTTC. Translated, it gives CASGLPLAGETYEQYF. Drawing the rest from reference TRBV12-5 and TRBJ2-7, the complete variable domain is DARVTQTPRHKVTEMGQEVTMRCQPILGHNTVFWYRQTMMQGLELLAYFRNRAPLDDSGMPKDRFSAEMPDATLATLKIQPSEPRDSAVYFCASGLPLAGETYEQYFGPGTRLTVT.